This T cell receptor beta chain was sequenced in a study of blood T cells in healthy people across ages. Alongside a J-beta primer mix, a sample-barcoded 5' primer served in a second PCR lasting about 7 to 12 cycles. In TCRdb, the 5' RACE reads were re-called with MiXCR into one record per CDR3 protein. The data show some 1.6 million distinct CDR3 sequences, roughly 30% seen once. In its sample, this clonotype was seen once. A much larger clone differs by one base, so this may be a read error. Healthy individuals of Caucasian origin from Russia, aged about 6 to 100, served as donors. In each sample, at least 7 million PBMCs were isolated. The material sequenced was blood. This receptor was obtained from a woman aged 25 to 39 in good health.

This CDR3 reads CVSSQDLKTYEQYF. Written as DNA, the CDR3 is TGTGTCAGCAGCCAAGACCTGAAAACCTACGAGCAGTACTTC. The chain joins TRBV4-2 to TRBJ2-7; no clear D gene. The germline CDR1 and CDR2 sequences are LGHNA and YNFKEQ. CDR3 length: 14 residues.